One sample yielded the 10 T cell receptor beta chains listed below, sequenced in a study of OX40 agonist ivuxolimab in advanced cancers. TCRdb's copy holds only in-frame clones and misses some; the assay was immunoSEQ multiplex PCR. The table records some 90,000 clones, 91% of them present only once. This sample comprised CD4+ or CD8+ T cells sorted from blood, obtained in a trial of the OX40 agonist ivuxolimab. These receptors came from an adult with an advanced solid tumor such as melanoma, head and neck, liver or kidney cancer.

The chain recombines TRBV28 with TRBJ2-7; 12 bases align to TRBD2. The germline CDR1 and CDR2 sequences are MDHEN and SYDVKM. V dropped 5 bases and J dropped 3; count of bases not matched to a gene: 2. The CDR3 totals 14 residues. CDR3 in amino acids: CASSGLAGIYEQYF. In nucleotides, the CDR3 is TGTGCCAGCAGTGGACTAGCGGGAATCTACGAGCAGTACTTC.

The V gene is TRBV7-2, the J gene TRBJ1-2, with no clear D. Germline V gene sequence: CDR1 SGHTA, CDR2 FQGNSA. V was trimmed by 1 base and J by 2 bases, leaving 11 bases between them. The CDR3 is made up of 15 amino acids. CDR3 sequence (DNA): TGTGCCAGCAGCTTAGATGTAACGCTGAACTATGGCTACACCTTC. It translates to CASSLDVTLNYGYTF.

This clone is a singleton in its sample. The chain couples TRBV6-5 to TRBJ1-4; D ambiguous. With 0 bases removed from V and 4 bases from J, the gap between germline ends came to 9 bases. This CDR3 spans 15 amino acids. In germline, CDR1 is MNHEY, CDR2 SVGAGI. CDR3: CASSYSGSRNEKLFF. For the CDR3, the DNA is TGTGCCAGCAGTTACTCGGGTTCTCGTAATGAAAAACTGTTTTTT.

The chain employs TRBV5-1 and TRBJ1-1, with D uncertain. From germline, CDR1 is SGHRS and CDR2 YFSETQ. The ends were cut back, 0 bases at V and 2 bases at J, with 8 bases in the middle. This CDR3 is 14 amino acids long. The CDR3 sequence: CASSLVWGNTEAFF. CDR3 in DNA: TGCGCCAGCAGCTTGGTGTGGGGAAACACTGAAGCTTTCTTT.

Only a few counts were recorded for this clone. The V call is TRBV7-9, the J call TRBJ2-7, with D perhaps TRBD1 (6 bases). In germline, CDR1 is SEHNR, CDR2 FQNEAQ (reference sequence). The length of the CDR3 is 12 residues. V lost 5 bases and J 6 bases, leaving 11 bases between the germline ends. The chain's CDR3 is CASSNRVAEQYF. The DNA of the CDR3 is TGTGCCAGCAGCAACAGGGTGGCCGAGCAGTACTTC.

This chain links TRBV28 with TRBJ1-1, with D tentatively TRBD1 (6 bases). This CDR3 is built from 15 residues. Trimming took off 1 base at V and 0 bases at J, with 9 bases between the two ends. Germline V gene lookup returns CDR1 MDHEN and CDR2 SYDVKM. Here the CDR3 DNA reads TGTGCCAGCAGTTTATTTCAGGGGCTGAACACTGAAGCTTTCTTT. Amino acid sequence: CASSLFQGLNTEAFF.

The genes are TRBV10-3 and TRBJ1-5; D is ambiguous. Germline-derived CDR1 and CDR2 are ENHRY and SYGVKD. V lost 6 bases, J lost 4 bases, and 10 bases lay in between. The CDR3 sequence is 13 residues long. The CDR3 DNA reads TGTGCCATCAGGGACGAGGGTAATCAGCCCCAGCATTTT. Encoded protein: CAIRDEGNQPQHF.

The CDR3 region is CAHTNGWTGELFF. The CDR3 nucleotides are TGTGCCCATACCAACGGGTGGACCGGGGAGCTGTTTTTT. The chain employs TRBV7-9 and TRBJ2-2; D uncertain. Between the trimmed V and J ends, which lost 11 bases and 5 bases, there was a span of 15 bases. This CDR3 comprises 13 residues. CDR1 is SEHNR, CDR2 FQNEAQ, per germline (reference sequence).

This chain joins TRBV10-3 and TRBJ1-5; D is uncertain. CDR1 ENHRY and CDR2 SYGVKD come from the germline V gene. The V gene lost 8 bases and the J gene lost 0 bases, with 11 bases spanning the gap. This CDR3 has 14 residues. CDR3 sequence: CAIGREYSNQPQHF. The CDR3 DNA follows: TGTGCCATCGGGAGGGAATATAGCAATCAGCCCCAGCATTTT.

This chain links TRBV28 with TRBJ2-7; TRBD1 matches 8 bases. V shed 5 bases and J 2 bases; nucleotides not matched to a gene: 11. This CDR3 is built from 16 residues. Germline CDR1 and CDR2: MDHEN and SYDVKM. The CDR3: CASSKIAGTGTYEQYF. The CDR3 coding sequence is TGTGCCAGCAGTAAAATCGCCGGGACAGGCACCTACGAGCAGTACTTC.